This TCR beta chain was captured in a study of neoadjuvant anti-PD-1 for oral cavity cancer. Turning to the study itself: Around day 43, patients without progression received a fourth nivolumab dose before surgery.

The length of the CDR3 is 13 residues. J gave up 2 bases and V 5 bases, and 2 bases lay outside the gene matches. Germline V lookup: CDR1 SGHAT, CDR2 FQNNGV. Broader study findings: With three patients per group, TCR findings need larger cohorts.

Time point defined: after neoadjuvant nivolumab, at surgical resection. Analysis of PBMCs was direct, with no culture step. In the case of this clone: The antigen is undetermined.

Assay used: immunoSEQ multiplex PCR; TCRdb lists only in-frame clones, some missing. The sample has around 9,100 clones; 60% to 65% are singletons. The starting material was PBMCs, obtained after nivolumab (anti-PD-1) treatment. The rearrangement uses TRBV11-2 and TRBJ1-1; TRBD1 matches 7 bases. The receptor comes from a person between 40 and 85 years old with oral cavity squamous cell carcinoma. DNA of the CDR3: TGTGCCAGCAGCCGACAGGGAAACACTGAAGCTTTCTTT. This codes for CASSRQGNTEAFF.